These 25 T cell receptor beta chains were sequenced from one sample in a study of blood T cells in healthy people across ages. Next came a second PCR, run for roughly 6 to 11 cycles, which used a sample-barcoded 5' primer along with a J-beta primer mix. Using its own MiXCR run on the 5' RACE reads, TCRdb lists one record per CDR3 protein. The sample has around 1,500,000 distinct CDR3 sequences, 28% seen once. The sample taken for sequencing was blood. These receptors all come from a woman under 40 in good health.

For this clonotype: Given a much more abundant clone one base away, this may be a read error. V is TRBV15 and J is TRBJ2-1; the match to TRBD2 covers 11 bases. The germline CDR1 and CDR2 sequences are LNHNV and YYDKDF (reference sequence). V lost 1 base and J lost 13; bases outside the gene matches: 9. The CDR3 has 15 residues. The CDR3 nucleotides read TGTGCCACCAGCAGAGGGCTAGCGGGAGGAGAGACCCAGTTCTTC. Protein sequence: CATSRGLAGGETQFF.

This clonotype was observed many times. The CDR3 sequence: CASSLGPVRLDEQYF. CDR3 coding DNA: TGTGCCAGCAGCTTAGGTCCGGTACGGTTAGACGAGCAGTACTTC. This chain uses TRBV7-9 with TRBJ2-7; unclear D gene. CDR3 length: 15 amino acids. Germline loops: CDR1 SEHNR, CDR2 FQNEAQ (reference sequence). The V gene lost 1 base and the J gene lost 5 bases, with 15 bases spanning the gap.

This clonotype has just a few counts. The chain links TRBV2 to TRBJ1-4; 7 bases align to TRBD1. There are 15 residues in the CDR3. Looked up from germline, CDR1 is SNHLY and CDR2 is FYNNEI. V lost 3 bases and J lost 3; bases outside the gene matches: 4. The CDR3 here is CASSDRDRANEKLFF. In nucleotides, the CDR3 is TGTGCCAGCAGTGATCGAGACAGGGCTAATGAAAAACTGTTTTTT.

The chain is built from TRBV5-1 and TRBJ2-1; TRBD2 might be the D (5 bases). The germline CDR1 and CDR2 sequences are SGHRS and YFSETQ. Trimming stripped 4 bases from V and 10 bases from J, with 21 bases between. The CDR3 consists of 15 residues. The DNA of the CDR3 is TGCGCCAGCAGCCCCGGGGTAGCGTTATCCCCCGAGCAGTTCTTC. This sequence encodes CASSPGVALSPEQFF.

In its sample, this clonotype was seen a few times. The chain has TRBV7-6 and TRBJ1-1; D not certain. Between the trimmed V and J ends, which lost 1 base and 4 bases, there was a span of 16 bases. The CDR3 length is 16 residues. In germline, CDR1 is SGHVS, CDR2 FNYEAQ. CDR3: CASSLGQDLGGTEAFF. The CDR3 DNA sequence: TGTGCCAGCAGCTTAGGTCAGGACTTAGGTGGCACTGAAGCTTTCTTT. The full variable domain, with the rest looked up from reference TRBV7-6 and TRBJ1-1, is GAGVSQSPRYKVTKRGQDVALRCDPISGHVSLYWYRQALGQGPEFLTYFNYEAQQDKSGLPNDRFSAERPEGSISTLTIQRTEQRDSAMYRCASSLGQDLGGTEAFFGQGTRLTVV.

The CDR3 spells CSATDGSHNEQFF. The CDR3 DNA sequence: TGCAGTGCTACGGACGGGTCTCACAATGAGCAGTTCTTC. This chain joins TRBV20-1 and TRBJ2-1; D is unclear. The CDR3 has 13 amino acids. V was pared by 4 bases and J by 5 bases, with 12 bases between. Germline CDR1 DFQATT, CDR2 SNEGSKA (reference sequence).

To note about this clonotype: Germline is not matched at one junction end, which may reflect a read error. This chain joins TRBV9 and TRBJ2-1; 9 bases are shared with TRBD2. The CDR3 spans 15 residues. The V gene's germline CDR1 is SGDLS and CDR2 YYNGEE. The CDR3 spells CASSVGLAGTNEQFF. The CDR3 DNA reads TGTGCCAGCAGCGTTGGGCTAGCGGGGACCAATGAACAGTTCTTC. The whole variable domain, remainder taken from reference TRBV9 and TRBJ2-1, is DSGVTQTPKHLITATGQRVTLRCSPRSGDLSVYWYQQSLDQGLQFLIQYYNGEERAKGNILERFSAQQFPDLHSELNLSSLELGDSALYFCASSVGLAGTNEQFFGPGTRLTVL.

CDR3 nucleotides: TGTGCCAGCACCAGATCTAGCGGGGGAGGCACAGATACGCAGTATTTT. It translates to CASTRSSGGGTDTQYF. V and J are TRBV2 and TRBJ2-3, with TRBD2 identical over 10 bases. Trimming took 7 bases from V and 1 from J; bases not matched to a gene: 8. The CDR3 has 16 amino acids. CDR1 is SNHLY and CDR2 is FYNNEI in the germline V gene.

There are many counts of this clonotype. The chain links TRBV27 to TRBJ1-4; D uncertain. The germline V and J ends were trimmed by 2 bases and 12 bases, with 10 bases remaining between them. Germline CDR1 reads MNHEY; CDR2 reads SMNVEV (reference sequence). The length of the CDR3 is 12 residues. CDR3 nucleotides: TGTGCCAGCAGTTTAAATGATGGGGAACTGTTTTTT. Translation: CASSLNDGELFF.

Points on this clonotype: A junction end diverges from the germline sequence, so it may reflect a read error. V and J are TRBV5-1 and TRBJ2-6, with D tentatively TRBD1 (5 bases). The germline gives CDR1 SGHRS, CDR2 YFSETQ. The CDR3 is 15 amino acids. The chain's CDR3 is CASSAQGSGANVRTF. For the CDR3, the DNA is TGCGCCAGCAGCGCGCAGGGCTCTGGGGCCAACGTCCGGACTTTC.

The table lists this clonotype with many counts. The V gene is TRBV29-1, the J gene TRBJ1-2; weak D call: TRBD1 (6 bases). This CDR3 is 12 amino acids long. V dropped 8 bases and J dropped 5 bases, with 15 bases sitting between them. Germline lookup yields CDR1 SQVTM and CDR2 ANQGSEA. The CDR3 is CSSRGADYGYTF. In DNA, the CDR3 is TGCAGCTCCCGGGGGGCGGATTATGGCTACACCTTC.

This clonotype was seen more than once but under ten times. This chain connects TRBV7-2 to TRBJ1-6; 9 nucleotides match TRBD1. Germline loops: CDR1 SGHTA, CDR2 FQGNSA. V gave up 1 base and J gave up 5 bases; unmatched junction bases: 0. CDR3 length: 15 residues. The DNA of the CDR3 is TGTGCCAGCAGCTTAGGGGACAGGGATAATTCACCCCTCCACTTT. Its protein is CASSLGDRDNSPLHF.

This clonotype was seen more than once but under ten times. The chain is built from TRBV12-3 or TRBV12-4 and TRBJ1-4; possible D gene TRBD1, 5 bases. The CDR3 length is 16 residues. Between the trimmed V and J ends, which lost 8 bases and 8 bases, there was a span of 24 bases. Here the CDR3 reads CASLQMGTEYEEKLFF. The CDR3 nucleotides are TGTGCCAGCCTACAGATGGGGACGGAGTACGAAGAAAAACTGTTTTTT.

This rearrangement joins TRBV20-1 to TRBJ2-4; D unclear. Germline loops: CDR1 DFQATT, CDR2 SNEGSKA (reference sequence). This CDR3 is built from 15 residues. Trimming removed 1 base at V and 0 bases at J, with 10 bases between. Here the CDR3 reads CSARVSLLAKNIQYF. The CDR3 nucleotides read TGCAGTGCTAGAGTTAGCCTCCTAGCCAAAAACATTCAGTACTTC.

The table lists this clonotype with a few counts. The genes are TRBV6-5 and TRBJ2-3, with TRBD1 matching over 11 bases. The CDR3 covers 14 residues. CDR1 and CDR2 from the germline V gene are MNHEY and SVGAGI. V shed 8 bases and J 3 bases; nucleotides not matched to a gene: 4. This CDR3 reads CASGGQGATDTQYF. CDR3 nucleotide sequence: TGTGCCAGCGGTGGACAGGGGGCAACAGATACGCAGTATTTT.

This clonotype was counted at least ten times. The chain combines TRBV15 with TRBJ2-5, with TRBD1 identical over 7 bases. Germline trimming cut 11 bases from V and 4 bases from J; bases unmatched to any gene: 13. Germline lookup yields CDR1 LNHNV and CDR2 YYDKDF (reference sequence). This CDR3 spans 14 amino acids. Here the CDR3 reads CASEGGLNPETQYF. The CDR3 nucleotides read TGTGCCTCCGAAGGGGGCCTAAACCCAGAGACCCAGTACTTC.

In this sample, this clonotype turned up once. The chain is built from TRBV9 and TRBJ2-3, with 8 bases aligning to TRBD2. The CDR3 runs to 16 residues. The germline V gene encodes CDR1 SGDLS and CDR2 YYNGEE. The V segment lost 1 base and the J segment 6 bases; nucleotides outside the gene matches: 10. The CDR3 spells CASSVTGGLATDTQYF. The CDR3 region has the DNA TGTGCCAGCAGCGTAACGGGAGGACTAGCTACGGATACGCAGTATTTT.

This clonotype was detected a few times. The DNA for the CDR3 is TGCGCCAGCAGCTGGGGCAGGGGGAGGACTGAAGCTTTCTTT. Its translation: CASSWGRGRTEAFF. The chain couples TRBV5-1 to TRBJ1-1; 7 nucleotides match TRBD1. Per the germline V gene, CDR1 is SGHRS and CDR2 is YFSETQ. The CDR3 has 14 amino acids. The V and J ends lost 3 bases and 5 bases, in that order; junction bases with no gene match: 7.

The rearrangement links TRBV29-1 to TRBJ1-2; perhaps TRBD1 as D (5 bases). Trimming pared 6 bases from V and 3 bases from J, leaving 14 bases between. The CDR3 is 13 amino acids. The V gene's germline CDR1 is SQVTM and CDR2 ANQGSEA. DNA of the CDR3: TGCAGCGTGTCAGGTGGGGGTGACTATGGCTACACCTTC. Encoded protein: CSVSGGGDYGYTF.

The chain combines TRBV4-1 with TRBJ2-7; tentatively, D is TRBD2 (5 bases). CDR1 MGHRA and CDR2 YSYEKL come from the germline V gene. Trimming shortened V by 4 bases and J by 7 bases, and 17 bases separated the two germline ends. The CDR3 has 14 amino acids. CDR3 sequence reads: CASSPSYTGGEQYF. CDR3 sequence (DNA): TGCGCCAGCAGCCCCTCGTACACGGGCGGGGAGCAGTACTTC.

This clonotype was seen repeatedly, ten times or more. This chain joins TRBV11-3 and TRBJ2-1; TRBD1 matches 7 bases. The V gene end was trimmed by 5 bases and the J gene end by 2 bases; junction bases not matched to a gene: 6. CDR1 and CDR2 from the germline V gene are SGHNT and YENEEA. The CDR3 sequence is 15 residues long. In DNA form, the CDR3 reads TGTGCCAGCAGCGACCGACAGGGACCCTACAATGAGCAGTTCTTC. This gives the protein CASSDRQGPYNEQFF.

This clonotype was detected a few times. The chain combines TRBV12-5 with TRBJ2-3, with unresolved D. Germline V gene data show CDR1 as LGHNT and CDR2 as FRNRAP. The CDR3 length is 14 residues. V was trimmed by 6 bases and J by 4 bases, leaving 14 bases between them. CDR3 in amino acids: CASGQDLRADTQYF. CDR3 sequence (DNA): TGTGCTAGTGGCCAGGATTTACGCGCAGATACGCAGTATTTT.

This clonotype came up many times. This chain connects TRBV20-1 to TRBJ2-7, with D maybe TRBD1 (6 bases). Trimming left V 3 bases short and J 7 bases short, with 25 bases between. The CDR3 has 16 amino acids. Germline assignment: CDR1 DFQATT and CDR2 SNEGSKA (reference sequence). This CDR3 reads CSASPLNWGLKGEQYF. Written as DNA, the CDR3 is TGCAGTGCTAGCCCGCTTAACTGGGGGCTCAAAGGGGAGCAGTACTTC.

This clonotype was counted between two and nine times. The J gene is TRBJ2-7, the V gene TRBV14; D not certain. CDR1 SGHDN and CDR2 FVKESK come from the germline V gene. With 0 bases removed from V and 4 bases from J, the gap between germline ends came to 10 bases. There are 14 residues in the CDR3. CDR3 sequence: CASSQESRPYEQYF. CDR3 DNA sequence: TGTGCCAGCAGCCAAGAGTCCAGGCCTTACGAGCAGTACTTC.

This clonotype was seen only a few times. The chain uses TRBV28 and TRBJ2-4; 7 nucleotides line up with TRBD2. From germline, CDR1 is MDHEN and CDR2 SYDVKM. The CDR3 runs to 17 residues. With 2 bases clipped from V and 0 bases from J, the junction kept 7 bases outside the gene matches. DNA for the CDR3: TGTGCCAGCAGTTTAGATCGGGGGGTACTAGCCAAAAACATTCAGTACTTC. This translates into CASSLDRGVLAKNIQYF.